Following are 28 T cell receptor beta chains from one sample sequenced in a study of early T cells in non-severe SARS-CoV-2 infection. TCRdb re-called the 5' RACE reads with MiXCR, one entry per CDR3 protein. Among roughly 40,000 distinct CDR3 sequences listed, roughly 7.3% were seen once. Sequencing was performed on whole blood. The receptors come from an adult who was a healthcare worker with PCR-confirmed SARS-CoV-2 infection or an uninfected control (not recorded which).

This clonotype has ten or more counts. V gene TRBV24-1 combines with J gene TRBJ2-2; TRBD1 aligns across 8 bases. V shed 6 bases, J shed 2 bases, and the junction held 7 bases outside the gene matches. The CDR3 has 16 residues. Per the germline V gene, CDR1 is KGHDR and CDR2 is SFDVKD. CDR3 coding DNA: TGTGCCACCAGTTTGACAGGGGCTATAAACACCGGGGAGCTGTTTTTT. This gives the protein CATSLTGAINTGELFF.

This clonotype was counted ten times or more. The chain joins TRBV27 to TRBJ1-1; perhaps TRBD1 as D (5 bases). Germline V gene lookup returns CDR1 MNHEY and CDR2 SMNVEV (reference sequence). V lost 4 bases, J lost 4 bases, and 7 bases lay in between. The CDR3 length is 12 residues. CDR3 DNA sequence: TGTGCCAGCAGTTCAGGGTCCACTGAAGCTTTCTTT. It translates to CASSSGSTEAFF.

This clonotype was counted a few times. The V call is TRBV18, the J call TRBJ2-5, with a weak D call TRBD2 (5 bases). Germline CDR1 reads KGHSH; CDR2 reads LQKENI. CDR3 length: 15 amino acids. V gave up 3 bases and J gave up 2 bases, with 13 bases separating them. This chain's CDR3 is CASSPKMTGQETQYF. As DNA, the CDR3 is TGTGCCAGCTCACCGAAGATGACGGGGCAAGAGACCCAGTACTTC. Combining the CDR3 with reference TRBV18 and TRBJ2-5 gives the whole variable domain NAGVMQNPRHLVRRRGQEARLRCSPMKGHSHVYWYRQLPEEGLKFMVYLQKENIIDESGMPKERFSAEFPKEGPSILRIQQVVRGDSAAYFCASSPKMTGQETQYFGPGTRLLVL.

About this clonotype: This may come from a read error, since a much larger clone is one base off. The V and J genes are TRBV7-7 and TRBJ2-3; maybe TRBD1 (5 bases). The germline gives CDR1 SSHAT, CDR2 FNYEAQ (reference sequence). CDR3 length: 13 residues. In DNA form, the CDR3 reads TGTGCTAGCAGCTTGACAGACTCAGATACGCAGTATTTT. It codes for CASSLTDSDTQYF.

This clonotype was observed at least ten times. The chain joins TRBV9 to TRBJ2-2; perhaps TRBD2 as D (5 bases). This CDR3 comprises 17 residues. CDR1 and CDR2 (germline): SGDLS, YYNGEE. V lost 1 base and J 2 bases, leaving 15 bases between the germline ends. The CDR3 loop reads CASSVYWVDSNTGELFF. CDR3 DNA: TGTGCCAGCAGCGTATATTGGGTGGACTCAAACACCGGGGAGCTGTTTTTT.

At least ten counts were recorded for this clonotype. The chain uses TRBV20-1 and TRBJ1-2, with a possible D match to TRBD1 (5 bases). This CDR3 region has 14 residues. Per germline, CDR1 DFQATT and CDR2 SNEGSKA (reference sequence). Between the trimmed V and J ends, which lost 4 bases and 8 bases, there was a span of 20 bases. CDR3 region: CSAIVGPGVDGYTF. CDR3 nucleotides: TGCAGTGCTATAGTTGGCCCGGGGGTGGACGGCTACACCTTC.

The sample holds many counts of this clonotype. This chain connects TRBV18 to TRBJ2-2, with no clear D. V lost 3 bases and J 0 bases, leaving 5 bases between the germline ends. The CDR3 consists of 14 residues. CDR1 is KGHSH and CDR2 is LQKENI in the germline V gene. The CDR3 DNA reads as TGTGCCAGCTCACCTATTACGAACACCGGGGAGCTGTTTTTT. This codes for CASSPITNTGELFF.

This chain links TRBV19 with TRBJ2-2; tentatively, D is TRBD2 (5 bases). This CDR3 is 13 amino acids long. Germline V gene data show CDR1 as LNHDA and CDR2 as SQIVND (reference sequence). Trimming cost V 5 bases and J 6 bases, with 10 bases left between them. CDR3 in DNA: TGTGCCAGTAGTGGACTCCGACCCGGGGAGCTGTTTTTT. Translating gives CASSGLRPGELFF.

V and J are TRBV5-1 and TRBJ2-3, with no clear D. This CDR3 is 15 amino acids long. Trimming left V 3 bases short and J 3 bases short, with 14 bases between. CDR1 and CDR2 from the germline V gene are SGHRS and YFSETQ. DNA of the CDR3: TGCGCCAGCAGCTACGAAGGATTGATAACAGATACGCAGTATTTT. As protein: CASSYEGLITDTQYF.

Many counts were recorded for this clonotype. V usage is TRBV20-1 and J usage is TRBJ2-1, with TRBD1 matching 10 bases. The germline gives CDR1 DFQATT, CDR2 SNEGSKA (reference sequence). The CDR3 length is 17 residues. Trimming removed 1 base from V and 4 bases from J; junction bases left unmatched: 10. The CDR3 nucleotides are TGCAGTGCTAGAGCACGCCATGGGACAGGGGTTTACAATGAGCAGTTCTTC. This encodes CSARARHGTGVYNEQFF.

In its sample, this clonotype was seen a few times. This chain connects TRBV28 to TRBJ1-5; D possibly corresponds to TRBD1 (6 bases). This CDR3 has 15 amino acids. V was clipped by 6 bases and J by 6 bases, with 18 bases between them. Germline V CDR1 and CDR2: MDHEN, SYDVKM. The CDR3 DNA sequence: TGTGCCAGCAGACCCACCTCGGGACAACGTCAGCCCCAGCATTTT. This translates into CASRPTSGQRQPQHF.

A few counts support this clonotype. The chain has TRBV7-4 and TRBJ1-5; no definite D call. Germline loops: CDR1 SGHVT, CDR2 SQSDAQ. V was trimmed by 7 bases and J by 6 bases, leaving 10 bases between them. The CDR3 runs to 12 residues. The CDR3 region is CASTYEVQPQHF. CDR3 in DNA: TGTGCCAGCACCTATGAAGTTCAGCCCCAGCATTTT. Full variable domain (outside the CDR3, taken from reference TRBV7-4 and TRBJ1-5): GAGVSQSPRYKVAKRGRDVALRCDSISGHVTLYWYRQTLGQGSEVLTYSQSDAQRDKSGRPSGRFSAERPERSVSTLKIQRTEQGDSAVYLCASTYEVQPQHFGDGTRLSIL.

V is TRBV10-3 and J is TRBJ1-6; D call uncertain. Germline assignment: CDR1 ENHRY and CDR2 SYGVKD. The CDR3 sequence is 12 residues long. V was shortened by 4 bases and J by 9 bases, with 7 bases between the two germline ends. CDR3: CAISAEGSPLHF. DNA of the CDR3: TGTGCCATCAGTGCCGAGGGTTCACCCCTCCACTTT.

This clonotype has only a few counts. This chain's CDR3 is CASSQGPTDTQYF. Written as DNA, the CDR3 is TGCGCCAGCAGCCAAGGACCCACAGATACGCAGTATTTT. The J gene is TRBJ2-3, the V gene TRBV4-3; D gene ambiguous. V was clipped by 1 base and J by 2 bases, with 4 bases between them. The CDR3 sequence is 13 residues long. Germline CDR1 is LGHNA and CDR2 is YSLEER.

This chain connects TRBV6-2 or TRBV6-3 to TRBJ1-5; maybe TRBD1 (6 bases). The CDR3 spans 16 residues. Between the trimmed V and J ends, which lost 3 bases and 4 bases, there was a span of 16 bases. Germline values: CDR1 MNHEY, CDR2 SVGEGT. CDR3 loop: CASSYRDRGANQPQHF. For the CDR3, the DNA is TGTGCCAGCAGTTATAGGGACCGGGGGGCGAATCAGCCCCAGCATTTT.

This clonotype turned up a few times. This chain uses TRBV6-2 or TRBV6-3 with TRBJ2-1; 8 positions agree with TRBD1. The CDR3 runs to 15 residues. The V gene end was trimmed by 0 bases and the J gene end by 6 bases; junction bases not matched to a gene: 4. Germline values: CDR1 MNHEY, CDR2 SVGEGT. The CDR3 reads CASSYSITGGNEQFF. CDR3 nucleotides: TGTGCCAGCAGTTACTCGATAACAGGGGGCAATGAGCAGTTCTTC.

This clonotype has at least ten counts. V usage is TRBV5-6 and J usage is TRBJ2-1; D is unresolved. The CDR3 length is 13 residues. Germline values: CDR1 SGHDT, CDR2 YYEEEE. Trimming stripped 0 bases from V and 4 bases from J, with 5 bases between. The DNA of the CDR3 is TGTGCCAGCAGCTTGGGACTGTACAATGAGCAGTTCTTC. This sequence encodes CASSLGLYNEQFF.

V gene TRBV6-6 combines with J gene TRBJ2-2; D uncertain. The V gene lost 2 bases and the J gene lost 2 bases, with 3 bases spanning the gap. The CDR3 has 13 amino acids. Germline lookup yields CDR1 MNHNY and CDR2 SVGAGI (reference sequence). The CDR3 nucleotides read TGTGCCAGCAGTTACCCCAACACCGGGGAGCTGTTTTTT. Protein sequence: CASSYPNTGELFF.

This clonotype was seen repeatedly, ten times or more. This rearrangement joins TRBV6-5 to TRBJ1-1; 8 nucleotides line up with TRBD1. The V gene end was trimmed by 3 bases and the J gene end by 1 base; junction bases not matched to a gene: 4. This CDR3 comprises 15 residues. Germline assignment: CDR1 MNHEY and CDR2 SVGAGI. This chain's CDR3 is CASSYRGTGNTEAFF. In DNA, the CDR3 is TGTGCCAGCAGTTATCGTGGGACAGGGAACACTGAAGCTTTCTTT.

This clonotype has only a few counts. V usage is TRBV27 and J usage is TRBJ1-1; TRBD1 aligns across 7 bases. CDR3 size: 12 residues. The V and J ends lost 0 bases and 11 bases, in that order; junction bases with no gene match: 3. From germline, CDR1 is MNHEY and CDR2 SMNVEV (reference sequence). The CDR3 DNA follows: TGTGCCAGCAGTTTATCGACAGGGAGGGCTTTCTTT. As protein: CASSLSTGRAFF.

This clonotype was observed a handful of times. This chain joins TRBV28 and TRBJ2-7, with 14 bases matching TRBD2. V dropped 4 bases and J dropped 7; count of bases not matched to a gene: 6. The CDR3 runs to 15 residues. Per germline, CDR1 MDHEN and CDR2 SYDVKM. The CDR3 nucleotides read TGTGCCAGCAGTTCGACCGGGACTAGCGGGGGAGAGCAGTACTTC. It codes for CASSSTGTSGGEQYF.

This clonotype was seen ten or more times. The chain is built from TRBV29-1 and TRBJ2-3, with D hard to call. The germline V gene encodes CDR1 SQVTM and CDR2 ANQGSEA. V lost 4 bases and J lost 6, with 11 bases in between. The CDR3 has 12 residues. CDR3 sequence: CSVGLRLDTQYF. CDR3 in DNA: TGCAGCGTTGGCCTCCGCTTGGATACGCAGTATTTT.

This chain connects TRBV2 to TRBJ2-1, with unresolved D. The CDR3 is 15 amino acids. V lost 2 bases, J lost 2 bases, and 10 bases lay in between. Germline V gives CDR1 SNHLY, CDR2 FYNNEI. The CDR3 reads CASSELRPTYNEQFF. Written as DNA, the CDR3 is TGTGCCAGCAGTGAACTCAGGCCCACCTACAATGAGCAGTTCTTC.

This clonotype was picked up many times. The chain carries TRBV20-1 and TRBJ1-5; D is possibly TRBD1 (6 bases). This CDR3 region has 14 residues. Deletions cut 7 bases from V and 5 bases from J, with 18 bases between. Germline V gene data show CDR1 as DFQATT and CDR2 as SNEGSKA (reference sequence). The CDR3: CSVKQGVEDQPQHF. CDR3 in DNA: TGCAGTGTGAAACAGGGCGTTGAGGATCAGCCCCAGCATTTT.

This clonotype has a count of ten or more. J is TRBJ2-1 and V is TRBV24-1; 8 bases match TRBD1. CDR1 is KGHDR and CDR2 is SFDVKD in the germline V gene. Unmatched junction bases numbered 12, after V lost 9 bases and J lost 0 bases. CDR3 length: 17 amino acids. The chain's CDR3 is CATRRPRDRSSYNEQFF. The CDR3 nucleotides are TGTGCCACCCGTAGGCCCCGGGACAGGAGCTCCTACAATGAGCAGTTCTTC.

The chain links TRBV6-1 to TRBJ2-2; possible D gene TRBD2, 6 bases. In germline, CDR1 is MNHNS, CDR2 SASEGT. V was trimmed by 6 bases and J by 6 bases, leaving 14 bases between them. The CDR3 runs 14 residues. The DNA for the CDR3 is TGTGCCAGCAGACCGGGACTTCGGCCCGGGGAGCTGTTTTTT. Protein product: CASRPGLRPGELFF.

CDR3 nucleotides: TGCGCCAGCAGTGAGTCGAGTACTTCTGGGGCCAACGTCCTGACTTTC. Amino acids: CASSESSTSGANVLTF. The chain has TRBV10-1 and TRBJ2-6; D is uncertain. The CDR3 runs to 16 residues. Between the trimmed V and J ends, which lost 0 bases and 1 base, there was a span of 7 bases. Germline CDR1 reads WNHNN; CDR2 reads SYGVQD (reference sequence).

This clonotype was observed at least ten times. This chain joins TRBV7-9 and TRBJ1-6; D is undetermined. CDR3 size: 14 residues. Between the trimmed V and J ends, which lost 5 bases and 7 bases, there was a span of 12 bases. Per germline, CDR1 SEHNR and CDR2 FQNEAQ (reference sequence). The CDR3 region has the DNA TGTGCCAGCAGCCCCGACCGGGAAAATTCACCCCTCCACTTT. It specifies CASSPDRENSPLHF.